Listed here are 14 T cell receptor beta chains from one sample, sequenced in a study of CD8+CD57+ T cells in acquired aplastic anemia. The use of genomic DNA as template underpinned the TCR beta VDJ and CDR3 profiling. TCRdb recomputed calls from the reads with MiXCR, one row per CDR3 protein. The top ten hold 2.5% to 3% of the sample, which has 120,000 or so distinct CDR3 sequences, around 48% seen once. The sequenced sample was sorted CD4+, CD8+, or CD8+CD57+ T cells (not recorded which) from PBMCs. The receptors originated from a human donor in good health, serving as a control.

Only a few counts were recorded for this clonotype. A read error may be the cause here, since a much bigger clone is one base away. The chain recombines TRBV12-3 or TRBV12-4 with TRBJ2-1, with a possible D match to TRBD1 (6 bases). This CDR3 is built from 15 residues. CDR3 sequence reads: CASSIRGGKSNEQSF. The CDR3 coding sequence is TGTGCCAGCAGCATCCGTGGGGGCAAAAGCAATGAGCAGTCCTTC.

This clonotype was detected many times. The chain carries TRBV29-1 and TRBJ2-4; D ambiguous. Germline V lookup: CDR1 SQVTM, CDR2 ANQGSEA. With 5 bases removed from V and 8 bases from J, the gap between germline ends came to 7 bases. CDR3 size: 10 residues. CDR3 sequence (DNA): TGCAGCGTTACAAGGGACATTCAGTACTTC. Protein product: CSVTRDIQYF.

Here the CDR3 DNA reads TGCGCCAGCAGCCTTCGACTAGCGGGGGGCCCCCTGTACGAGCAGTACTTC. Translated: CASSLRLAGGPLYEQYF. V is TRBV4-3 and J is TRBJ2-7; 13 nucleotides align to TRBD2. This CDR3 comprises 17 residues. Unmatched junction bases numbered 10, after V lost 4 bases and J lost 4 bases. Germline-derived CDR1 and CDR2 are LGHNA and YSLEER.

This clonotype was detected ten times or more. This chain links TRBV20-1 with TRBJ1-3; no clear D gene. The CDR3 spans 11 residues. V was clipped by 3 bases and J by 7 bases, with 7 bases between them. Germline V lookup: CDR1 DFQATT, CDR2 SNEGSKA (reference sequence). The CDR3 loop is CSARSTNTIYF. DNA for the CDR3: TGCAGTGCTAGGAGTACGAACACCATATATTTT.

At least ten counts were recorded for this clonotype. The rearrangement uses TRBV12-3 or TRBV12-4 and TRBJ1-1, with 12 bases lining up with TRBD1. J gave up 3 bases and V 6 bases, and 8 bases lay outside the gene matches. The CDR3 has 16 residues. CDR3 protein: CASSLGTGGMYTEAFF. The CDR3 coding sequence is TGTGCCAGCAGCCTAGGGACAGGGGGCATGTACACTGAAGCTTTCTTT.

The chain recombines TRBV7-8 with TRBJ2-7; TRBD2 aligns across 10 bases. V was pared by 2 bases and J by 4 bases, with 2 bases of the junction left unmatched. Germline V gene lookup returns CDR1 SGHVS and CDR2 FQNEAQ. The CDR3 runs to 14 residues. CDR3 region: CASSLLAGAYEQYV. The CDR3 DNA reads as TGTGCCAGCAGCTTACTAGCGGGAGCGTACGAGCAGTACGTC.

This clonotype appeared a few times. The rearrangement joins TRBV2 to TRBJ2-7; possible D gene TRBD1, 5 bases. Between the trimmed V and J ends, which lost 5 bases and 1 base, there was a span of 15 bases. The CDR3 extends over 15 amino acids. Germline V gives CDR1 SNHLY, CDR2 FYNNEI. CDR3 amino acids: CASSFQGYNSYEQYF. The CDR3 nucleotides read TGTGCCAGCAGTTTCCAGGGTTACAATTCCTACGAGCAGTACTTC.

Comments on this clonotype: A much larger clone is a single base away; this may be a read error. The chain uses TRBV5-4 and TRBJ1-1; maybe TRBD1 (6 bases). V was shortened by 4 bases and J by 4 bases, with 29 bases between the two germline ends. Germline lookup yields CDR1 SGHNT and CDR2 YYREEE (reference sequence). CDR3 size: 19 residues. CDR3 nucleotide sequence: TGTGCCAGCAGCCATTTCTTAAGGTGGTACGACAGGTCGAGCACTGAAGCTTTCTTT. Protein: CASSHFLRWYDRSSTEAFF.

This clonotype came up many times. V is TRBV6-1 and J is TRBJ1-6; TRBD1 is a possible D gene (6 bases). This CDR3 is 16 amino acids long. The germline V gene has CDR1 MNHNS and CDR2 SASEGT. V lost 1 base, J lost 7 bases, and 14 bases lay in between. The CDR3 nucleotides are TGTGCCAGCAGTGAAGAGGGGGGGGCGACCAATTCACCCCTCCACTTT. The encoded protein is CASSEEGGATNSPLHF.

The chain uses TRBV25-1 and TRBJ1-1, with 9 bases matching TRBD1. Germline CDR1 and CDR2: MGHDK and SYGVNS. The CDR3 has 14 amino acids. V gave up 6 bases and J gave up 2 bases; unmatched junction bases: 4. CDR3 DNA sequence: TGTGCCAGCAGGGACAGGGGAATTAACACTGAAGCTTTCTTT. It codes for CASRDRGINTEAFF.

In DNA form, the CDR3 reads TGTGCCACCAAACAACGACAGGGGGCGAATGGCAATCAGCCCCAGCATTTT. Its protein is CATKQRQGANGNQPQHF. This chain uses TRBV15 with TRBJ1-5; 10 bases are shared with TRBD1. V gave up 7 bases and J gave up 2 bases; unmatched junction bases: 11. From germline, CDR1 is LNHNV and CDR2 YYDKDF (reference sequence). CDR3 length equals 17 residues. Complete variable domain (other parts from reference TRBV15 and TRBJ1-5): DAMVIQNPRYQVTQFGKPVTLSCSQTLNHNVMYWYQQKSSQAPKLLFHYYDKDFNNEADTPDNFQSRRPNTSFCFLDIRSPGLGDTAMYLCATKQRQGANGNQPQHFGDGTRLSIL.

This chain joins TRBV10-2 and TRBJ1-1; 8 nucleotides align to TRBD1. CDR3 length: 13 residues. The V segment lost 6 bases and the J segment 4 bases; nucleotides outside the gene matches: 4. Germline CDR1 and CDR2: WSHSY and SAAADI. This chain's CDR3 is CASSAQGGTEAFF. In DNA, the CDR3 is TGCGCCAGCAGCGCACAGGGGGGCACTGAAGCTTTCTTT.

This clonotype appeared many times. The rearrangement links TRBV6-1 to TRBJ1-2; 9 positions match TRBD1. With V trimmed by 6 bases and J by 6 bases, 5 bases remained unmatched. This CDR3 has 13 amino acids. Germline CDR1 reads MNHNS; CDR2 reads SASEGT. The CDR3 loop is CASRIRTGDGYTF. DNA for the CDR3: TGTGCCAGCAGAATTAGGACAGGGGATGGCTACACCTTC.

At least ten counts were recorded for this clonotype. The chain carries TRBV12-3 or TRBV12-4 and TRBJ1-6; a weak D match, TRBD1 (5 bases). The CDR3 is made up of 14 amino acids. The V end lost 4 bases, the J end lost 6 bases, and 10 bases lay between the germline ends. The CDR3, as DNA: TGTGCCAGCAGTTCGACAGCAATTAATTCACCCCTCCACTTT. Its protein is CASSSTAINSPLHF.